The source of this T cell receptor beta chain is a study of T cells in Graves' hyperthyroidism and ophthalmopathy. The CDR3 is made up of 14 amino acids. Germline CDR1 is SGDLS and CDR2 is YYNGEE. V was pared by 5 bases and J by 4 bases, with 7 bases of the junction left unmatched. Study-level results: Most thyroid clonotypes that were expanded above 0.001 also turned up in blood.

TCR beta CDR3 region amplification was performed from RNA transcripts. HTBI primers were employed in a first-round RT-PCR of the TCR CDR3. Each CDR3 protein gets one entry after TCRdb re-called the multiplex PCR reads with MiXCR. Among a few hundred thousand distinct CDR3 sequences listed, 16% were seen once. A note on this clonotype: Its target is not known.

Sequencing input: blood. The clonotype originates from a woman in her thirties or forties with Graves' ophthalmopathy. The rearrangement links TRBV9 to TRBJ1-2, with 8 bases aligning to TRBD1. This chain's CDR3 is CASSTRTGRYGYTF. In nucleotides, the CDR3 is TGTGCCAGCAGTACCCGGACAGGGCGCTATGGCTACACCTTC.